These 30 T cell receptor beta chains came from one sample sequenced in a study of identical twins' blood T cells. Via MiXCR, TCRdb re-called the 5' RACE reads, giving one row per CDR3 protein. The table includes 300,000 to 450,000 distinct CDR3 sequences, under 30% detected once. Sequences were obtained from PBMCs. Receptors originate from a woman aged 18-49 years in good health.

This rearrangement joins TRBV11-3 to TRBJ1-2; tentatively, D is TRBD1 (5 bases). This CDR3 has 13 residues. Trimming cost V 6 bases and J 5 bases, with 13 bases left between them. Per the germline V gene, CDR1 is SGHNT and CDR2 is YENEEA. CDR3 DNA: TGTGCCAGCAGTTACGACAGACGTTATGGCTACACCTTC. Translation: CASSYDRRYGYTF. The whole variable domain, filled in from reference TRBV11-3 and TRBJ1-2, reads EAGVVQSPRYKIIEKKQPVAFWCNPISGHNTLYWYLQNLGQGPELLIRYENEEAVDDSQLPKDRFSAERLKGVDSTLKIQPAELGDSAVYLCASSYDRRYGYTFGSGTRLTVV.

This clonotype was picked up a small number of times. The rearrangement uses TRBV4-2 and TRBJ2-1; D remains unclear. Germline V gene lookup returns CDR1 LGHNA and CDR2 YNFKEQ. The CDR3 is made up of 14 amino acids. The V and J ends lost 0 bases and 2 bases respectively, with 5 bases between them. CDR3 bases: TGTGCCAGCAGCCAAGAGAGTGCCTACAATGAGCAGTTCTTC. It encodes CASSQESAYNEQFF.

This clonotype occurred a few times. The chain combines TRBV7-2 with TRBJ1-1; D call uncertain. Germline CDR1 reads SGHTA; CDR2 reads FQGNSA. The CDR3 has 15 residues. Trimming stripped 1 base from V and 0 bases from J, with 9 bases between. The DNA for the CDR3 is TGTGCCAGCAGCTTAGTGGCGTGGATGAACACTGAAGCTTTCTTT. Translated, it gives CASSLVAWMNTEAFF. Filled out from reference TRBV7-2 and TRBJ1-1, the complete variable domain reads GAGVSQSPSNKVTEKGKDVELRCDPISGHTALYWYRQSLGQGLEFLIYFQGNSAPDKSGLPSDRFSAERTGGSVSTLTIQRTQQEDSAVYLCASSLVAWMNTEAFFGQGTRLTVV.

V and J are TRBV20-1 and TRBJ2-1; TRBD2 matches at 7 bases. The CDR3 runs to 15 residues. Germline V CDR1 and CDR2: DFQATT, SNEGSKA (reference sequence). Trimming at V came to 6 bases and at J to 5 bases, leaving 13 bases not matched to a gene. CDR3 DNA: TGCAGTGCCATATCTCCGGGAGGCGGCCACAATGAGCAGTTCTTC. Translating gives CSAISPGGGHNEQFF.

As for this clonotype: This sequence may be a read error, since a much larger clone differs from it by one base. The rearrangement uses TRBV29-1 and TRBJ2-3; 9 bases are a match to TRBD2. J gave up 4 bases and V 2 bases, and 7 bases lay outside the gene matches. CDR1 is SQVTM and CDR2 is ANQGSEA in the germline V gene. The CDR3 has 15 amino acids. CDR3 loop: CSVETLAGSADTQYF. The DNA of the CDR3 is TGCAGCGTTGAAACCCTAGCGGGGAGCGCAGATACGCAGTATTTT.

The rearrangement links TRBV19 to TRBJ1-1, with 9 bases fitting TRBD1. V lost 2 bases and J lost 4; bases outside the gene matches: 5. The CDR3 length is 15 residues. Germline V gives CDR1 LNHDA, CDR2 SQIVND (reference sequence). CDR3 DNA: TGTGCCAGTAGTATAACAGGGGGCTCGGGCACTGAAGCTTTCTTT. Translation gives CASSITGGSGTEAFF. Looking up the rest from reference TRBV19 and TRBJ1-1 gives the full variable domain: DGGITQSPKYLFRKEGQNVTLSCEQNLNHDAMYWYRQDPGQGLRLIYYSQIVNDFQKGDIAEGYSVSREKKESFPLTVTSAQKNPTAFYLCASSITGGSGTEAFFGQGTRLTVV.

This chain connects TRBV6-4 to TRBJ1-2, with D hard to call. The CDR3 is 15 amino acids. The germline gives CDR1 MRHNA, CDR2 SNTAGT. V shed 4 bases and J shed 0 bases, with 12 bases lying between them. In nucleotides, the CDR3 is TGTGCCAGCAGTGGCCCCCAGGCCCCTAACTATGGCTACACCTTC. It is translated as CASSGPQAPNYGYTF.

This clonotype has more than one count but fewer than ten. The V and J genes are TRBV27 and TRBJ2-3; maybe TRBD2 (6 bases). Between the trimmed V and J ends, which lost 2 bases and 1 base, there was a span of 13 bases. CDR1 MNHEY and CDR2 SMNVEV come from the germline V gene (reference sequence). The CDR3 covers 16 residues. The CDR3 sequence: CASSLIGGVGTDTQYF. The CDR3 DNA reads TGTGCCAGCAGTTTAATTGGCGGGGTGGGCACAGATACGCAGTATTTT.

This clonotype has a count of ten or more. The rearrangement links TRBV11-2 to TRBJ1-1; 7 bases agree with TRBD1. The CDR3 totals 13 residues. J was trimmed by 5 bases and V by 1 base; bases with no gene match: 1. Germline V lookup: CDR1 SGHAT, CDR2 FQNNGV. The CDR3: CASSLVGQTEAFF. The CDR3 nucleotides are TGTGCCAGCAGCTTAGTGGGACAGACTGAAGCTTTCTTT.

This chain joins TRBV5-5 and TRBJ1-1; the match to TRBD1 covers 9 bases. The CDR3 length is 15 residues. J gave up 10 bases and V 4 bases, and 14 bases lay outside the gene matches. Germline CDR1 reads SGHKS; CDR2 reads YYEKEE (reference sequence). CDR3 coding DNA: TGTGCCAGCAGCGGGATCCGGGACAGGGCATATTCAGCTTTCTTT. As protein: CASSGIRDRAYSAFF.

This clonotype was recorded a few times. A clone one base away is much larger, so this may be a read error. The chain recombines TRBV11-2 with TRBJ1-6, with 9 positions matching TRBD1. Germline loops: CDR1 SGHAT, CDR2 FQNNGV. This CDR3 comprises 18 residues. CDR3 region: CAGSLRQGGSSYNSPLHF. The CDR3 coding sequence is TGTGCCGGCAGCCTTAGACAGGGGGGAAGCTCCTATAATTCACCCCTCCACTTT.

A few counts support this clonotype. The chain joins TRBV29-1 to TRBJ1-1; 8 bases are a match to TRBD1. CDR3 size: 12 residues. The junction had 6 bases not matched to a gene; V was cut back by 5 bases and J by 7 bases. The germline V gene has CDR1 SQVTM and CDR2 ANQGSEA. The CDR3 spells CSVPPGQGEAFF. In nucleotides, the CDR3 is TGCAGCGTTCCCCCCGGACAGGGTGAAGCTTTCTTT.

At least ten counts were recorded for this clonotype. The CDR3 is CAISQTGLNTGELFF. CDR3 DNA: TGTGCCATCAGCCAAACAGGGTTGAACACCGGGGAGCTGTTTTTT. The J gene is TRBJ2-2, the V gene TRBV10-3, with D tentatively TRBD1 (6 bases). The germline V and J ends were trimmed by 6 bases and 1 base, with 12 bases remaining between them. The CDR3 runs 15 residues. Germline CDR1 ENHRY, CDR2 SYGVKD.

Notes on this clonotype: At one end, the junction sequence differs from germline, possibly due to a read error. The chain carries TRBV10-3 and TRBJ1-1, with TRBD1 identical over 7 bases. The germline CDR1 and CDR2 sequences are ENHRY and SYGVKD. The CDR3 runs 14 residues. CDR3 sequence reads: CTISDRVQNTEAFF. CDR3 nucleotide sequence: TGTACCATCAGTGACAGGGTTCAGAACACTGAAGCTTTCTTT.

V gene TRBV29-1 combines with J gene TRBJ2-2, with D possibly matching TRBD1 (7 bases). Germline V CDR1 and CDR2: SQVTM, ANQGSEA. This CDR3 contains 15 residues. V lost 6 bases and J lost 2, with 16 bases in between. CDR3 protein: CSVTRGLTNTGELFF. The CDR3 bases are TGCAGCGTGACTAGGGGGCTAACTAACACCGGGGAGCTGTTTTTT.

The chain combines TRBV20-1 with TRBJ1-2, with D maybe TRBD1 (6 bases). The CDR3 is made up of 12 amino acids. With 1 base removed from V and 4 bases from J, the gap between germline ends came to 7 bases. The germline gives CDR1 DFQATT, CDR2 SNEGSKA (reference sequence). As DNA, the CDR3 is TGCAGTGCTAGAGTACAGGGCTATGGCTACACCTTC. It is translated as CSARVQGYGYTF.

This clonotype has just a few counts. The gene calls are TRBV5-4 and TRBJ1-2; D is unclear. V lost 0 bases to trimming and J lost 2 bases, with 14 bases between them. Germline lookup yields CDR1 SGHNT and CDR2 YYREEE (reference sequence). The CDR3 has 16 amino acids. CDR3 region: CASSLVAPPGNYGYTF. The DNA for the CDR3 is TGTGCCAGCAGCTTGGTAGCCCCCCCAGGAAACTATGGCTACACCTTC.

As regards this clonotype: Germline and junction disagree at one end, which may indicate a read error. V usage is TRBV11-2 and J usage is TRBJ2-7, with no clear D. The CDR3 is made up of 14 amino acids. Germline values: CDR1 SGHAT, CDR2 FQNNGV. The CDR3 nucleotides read TGTGCCAGCAGCTTAGGTTCAGAATCCTACGAGCAGTGCTTC. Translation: CASSLGSESYEQCF.

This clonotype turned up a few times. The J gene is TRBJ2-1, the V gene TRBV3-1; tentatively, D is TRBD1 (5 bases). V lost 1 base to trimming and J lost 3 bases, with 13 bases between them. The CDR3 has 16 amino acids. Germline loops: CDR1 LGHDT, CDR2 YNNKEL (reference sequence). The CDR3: CASSQGFSTVYNEQFF. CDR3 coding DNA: TGTGCCAGCAGCCAAGGGTTCTCGACAGTCTACAATGAGCAGTTCTTC.

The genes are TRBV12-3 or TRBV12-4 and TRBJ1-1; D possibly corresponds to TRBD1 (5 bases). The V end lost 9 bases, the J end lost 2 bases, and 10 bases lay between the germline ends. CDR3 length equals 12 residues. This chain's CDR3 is CARRRGNTEAFF. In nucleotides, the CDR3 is TGTGCCAGGAGAAGGGGAAACACTGAAGCTTTCTTT.

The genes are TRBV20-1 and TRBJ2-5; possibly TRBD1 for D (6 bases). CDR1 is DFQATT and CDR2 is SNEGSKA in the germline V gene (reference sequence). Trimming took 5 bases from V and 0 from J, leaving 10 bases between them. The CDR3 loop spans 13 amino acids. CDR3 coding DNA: TGCAGTGCTTTTACAGGGTACCAAGAGACCCAGTACTTC. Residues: CSAFTGYQETQYF.

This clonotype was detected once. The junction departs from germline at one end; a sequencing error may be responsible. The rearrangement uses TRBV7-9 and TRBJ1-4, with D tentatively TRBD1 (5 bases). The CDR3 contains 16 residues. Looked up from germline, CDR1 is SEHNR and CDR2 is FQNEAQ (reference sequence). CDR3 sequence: CASSLGTRETSEELFF. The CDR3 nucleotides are TGTGCCAGCAGCTTGGGGACTCGGGAAACGAGTGAAGAACTGTTTTTT. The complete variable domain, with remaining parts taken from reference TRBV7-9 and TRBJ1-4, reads DTGVSQNPRHKITKRGQNVTFRCDPISEHNRLYWYRQTLGQGPEFLTYFQNEAQLEKSRLLSDRFSAERPKGSFSTLEIQRTEQGDSAMYLCASSLGTRETSEELFFGSGTQLSVL.

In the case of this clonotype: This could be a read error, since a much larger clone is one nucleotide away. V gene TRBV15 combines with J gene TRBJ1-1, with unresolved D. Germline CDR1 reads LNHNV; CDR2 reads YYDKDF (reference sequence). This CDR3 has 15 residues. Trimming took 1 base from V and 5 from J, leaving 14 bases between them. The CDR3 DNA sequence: TGTGCCACCAGCAGAGCGGGGTCAGTTAAGACTGAAGCTTTCTTT. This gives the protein CATSRAGSVKTEAFF.

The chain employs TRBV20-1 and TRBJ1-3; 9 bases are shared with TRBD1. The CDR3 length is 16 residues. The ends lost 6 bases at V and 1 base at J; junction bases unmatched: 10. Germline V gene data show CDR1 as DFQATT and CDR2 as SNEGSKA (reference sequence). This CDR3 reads CSAYDGTGRSGNTIYF. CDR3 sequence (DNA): TGCAGTGCCTACGACGGGACAGGGAGATCTGGAAACACCATATATTTT.

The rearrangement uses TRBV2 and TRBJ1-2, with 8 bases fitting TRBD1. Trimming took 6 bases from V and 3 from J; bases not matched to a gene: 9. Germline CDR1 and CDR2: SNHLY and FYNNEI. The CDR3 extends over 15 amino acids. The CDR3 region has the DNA TGTGCCAGCAGAGAGGACAGGGTTGTGTACTATGGCTACACCTTC. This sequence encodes CASREDRVVYYGYTF.

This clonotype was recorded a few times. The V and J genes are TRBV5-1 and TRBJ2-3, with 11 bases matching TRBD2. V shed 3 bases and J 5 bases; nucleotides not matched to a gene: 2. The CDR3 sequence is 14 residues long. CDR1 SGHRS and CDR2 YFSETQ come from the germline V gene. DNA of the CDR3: TGCGCCAGCAGCTCTACTAGCGGGAGAGATACGCAGTATTTT. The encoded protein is CASSSTSGRDTQYF.

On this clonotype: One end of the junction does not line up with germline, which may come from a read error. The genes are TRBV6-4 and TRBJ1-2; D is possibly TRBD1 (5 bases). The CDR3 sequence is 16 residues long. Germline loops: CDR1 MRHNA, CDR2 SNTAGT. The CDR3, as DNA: TGTGACAGCAGTGACGAACCAACGGGGGGTTTTGGTGGTTACACCTTC. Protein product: CDSSDEPTGGFGGYTF.

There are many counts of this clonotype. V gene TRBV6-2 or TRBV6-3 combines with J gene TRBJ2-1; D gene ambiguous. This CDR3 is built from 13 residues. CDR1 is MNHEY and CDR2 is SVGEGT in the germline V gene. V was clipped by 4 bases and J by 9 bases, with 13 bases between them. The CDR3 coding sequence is TGTGCCAGCAGTTTGACCACGACCCGTGAGCAGTTCTTC. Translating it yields CASSLTTTREQFF.

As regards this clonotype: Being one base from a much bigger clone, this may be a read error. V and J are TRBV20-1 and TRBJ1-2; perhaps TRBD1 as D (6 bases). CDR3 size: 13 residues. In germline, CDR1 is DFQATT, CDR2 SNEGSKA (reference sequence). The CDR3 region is CGAIRGFDYGYTF. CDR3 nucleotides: TGCGGTGCTATCAGGGGATTTGACTATGGCTACACCTTC.

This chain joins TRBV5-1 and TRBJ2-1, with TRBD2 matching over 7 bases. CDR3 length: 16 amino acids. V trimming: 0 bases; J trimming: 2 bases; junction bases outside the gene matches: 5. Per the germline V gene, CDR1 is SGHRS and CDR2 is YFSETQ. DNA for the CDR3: TGCGCCAGCAGCTTGGTGGGGACTAACACCTACAATGAGCAGTTCTTC. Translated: CASSLVGTNTYNEQFF.